One and the same sample provided the 8 T cell receptor beta chains below, sequenced in a study of STAT3 mutations in large granular lymphocyte leukemia. General study findings and limits: Every T-cell large granular lymphocyte leukemia patient had at least one immunodominant TCR beta clonotype.

Sequencing was performed with immunoSEQ multiplex PCR; in TCRdb, only in-frame clones are kept and a portion is missing. Of some 13,000 clones listed, roughly nine tenths are singletons. These receptors have no known antigen. Sequencing was carried out using peripheral blood mononuclear cells. These receptor sequences come from a man aged 40-50 years with T-cell large granular lymphocyte leukemia. Some clones in this sample may be carry-over from other donors' samples.

The genes are TRBV28 and TRBJ1-1; TRBD1 matches 7 bases. Germline V gene sequence: CDR1 MDHEN, CDR2 SYDVKM. With V trimmed by 5 bases and J by 7 bases, 10 bases remained unmatched. This CDR3 is 14 amino acids long. As DNA, the CDR3 is TGTGCCAGCAGTCCCCGACAGGGACCGCATGAAGCTTTCTTT. Translated, it gives CASSPRQGPHEAFF.

The V gene is TRBV5-8, the J gene TRBJ1-2; TRBD1 agrees at 9 bases. J lost 3 bases, V lost 4 bases, and 7 bases had no gene match. Per germline, CDR1 SGHTS and CDR2 YDEGEE. The CDR3 consists of 15 residues. DNA of the CDR3: TGTGCCAGCAGCGCCCGGGACAGGGTATACTATGGCTACACCTTC. It specifies CASSARDRVYYGYTF.

The chain couples TRBV6-5 to TRBJ1-6; 10 bases agree with TRBD1. CDR1 is MNHEY, CDR2 SVGAGI, per germline. V lost 4 bases, J lost 10 bases, and 7 bases stayed unmatched. This CDR3 is 15 amino acids long. The CDR3 bases are TGTGCCAGCAGTTTCCGGGACAGGGGAGGATCACCCCTCCACTTT. Translating gives CASSFRDRGGSPLHF.

The gene calls are TRBV5-6 and TRBJ1-4, with TRBD1 matching 8 bases. The CDR3 extends over 17 amino acids. Germline-derived CDR1 and CDR2 are SGHDT and YYEEEE. V was clipped by 0 bases and J by 2 bases; unmatched bases: 6. The CDR3: CASSLVGQGVTNEKLFF. The CDR3 DNA reads as TGTGCCAGCAGCTTGGTAGGACAGGGTGTCACTAATGAAAAACTGTTTTTT.

The CDR3 DNA reads TGCGCCAGCAGCTTGACCGCGGGGGAGCGGGGGGGCATAAACGAGCAGTACTTC. Protein product: CASSLTAGERGGINEQYF. V and J are TRBV5-1 and TRBJ2-7; 10 nucleotides align to TRBD2. In germline, CDR1 is SGHRS, CDR2 YFSETQ. V trimming: 1 base; J trimming: 5 bases; junction bases outside the gene matches: 15. This CDR3 is 18 amino acids long.

The chain carries TRBV27 and TRBJ1-2, with D perhaps matching TRBD1 (5 bases). The germline gives CDR1 MNHEY, CDR2 SMNVEV (reference sequence). The CDR3 is 12 amino acids. Trimming cost V 5 bases and J 5 bases, with 9 bases left between them. The CDR3: CASSPGPYGYTF. The CDR3, as DNA: TGTGCCAGCAGTCCGGGGCCTTATGGCTACACCTTC.

This clone showed up just once. This chain uses TRBV30 with TRBJ1-2; D not resolved. The V gene's germline CDR1 is GTSNPN and CDR2 SVGIG (reference sequence). Trimming pared 7 bases from V and 8 bases from J, leaving 14 bases between. This CDR3 region has 11 residues. The CDR3 DNA sequence: TGTGCCTTTCTGAGGGTAGGAGGCTACACCTTC. It encodes CAFLRVGGYTF.

The gene calls are TRBV18 and TRBJ2-3; 12 bases map to TRBD2. The CDR3 runs 16 residues. From germline, CDR1 is KGHSH and CDR2 LQKENI. Trimming cost V 3 bases and J 1 base; bases outside gene matches: 2. The CDR3 nucleotides read TGTGCCAGCTCACCCCTAGCGGGGGGGGGCACAGATACGCAGTATTTT. Residues: CASSPLAGGGTDTQYF.